This TCR beta chain was recorded in a study of blood T cell repertoires in COVID-19. About the research overall: T cells, B-cell-depleted T cells, or PBMCs provided the cDNA or gDNA that served as material.

In the original analysis: Amplified reference gene primers provided the basis for estimating nucleated cell counts. Clones were read by immunoSEQ multiplex PCR, and TCRdb kept only the in-frame ones, dropping some. The V and J calls and clone size come from that table; D and trimming were worked out from the DNA. Found here are 20,000 to 25,000 clones, roughly 83% of them singletons; the top ten hold about 48%. This CDR3 is 17 amino acids long. V shed 1 base and J shed 0 bases, with 13 bases lying between them. The germline CDR1 and CDR2 sequences are SGHNT and YYREEE (reference sequence). The rearrangement uses TRBV5-4 and TRBJ2-2; TRBD1 is a possible D gene (7 bases). The sequence derives from a man between 70 and 80 years old with acute or convalescent COVID-19. The sequencing sample was made of peripheral blood. CDR3 bases: TGTGCCAGCAGCTTGCCAGGGGGGCTAGCGAACACCGGGGAGCTGTTTTTT. This codes for CASSLPGGLANTGELFF.